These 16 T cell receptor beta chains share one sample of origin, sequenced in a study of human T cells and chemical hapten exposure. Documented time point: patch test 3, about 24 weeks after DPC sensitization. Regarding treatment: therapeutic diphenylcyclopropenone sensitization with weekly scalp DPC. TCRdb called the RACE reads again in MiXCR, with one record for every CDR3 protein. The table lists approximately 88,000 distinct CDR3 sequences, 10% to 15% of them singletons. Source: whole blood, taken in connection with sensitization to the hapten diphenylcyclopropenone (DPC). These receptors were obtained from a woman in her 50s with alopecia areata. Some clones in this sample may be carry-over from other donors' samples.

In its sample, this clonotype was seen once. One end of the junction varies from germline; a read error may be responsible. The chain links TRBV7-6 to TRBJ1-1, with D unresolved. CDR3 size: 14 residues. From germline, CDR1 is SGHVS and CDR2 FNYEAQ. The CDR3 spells CASSLSQKYTKAFF. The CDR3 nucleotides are TGTGCCAGCAGCTTAAGTCAGAAGTACACTAAAGCTTTCTTT.

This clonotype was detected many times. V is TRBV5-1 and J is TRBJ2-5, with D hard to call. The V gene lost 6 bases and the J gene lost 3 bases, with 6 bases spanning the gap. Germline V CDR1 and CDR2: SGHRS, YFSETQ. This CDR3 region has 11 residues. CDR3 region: CASTEEETQYF. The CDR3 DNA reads TGCGCCAGCACCGAAGAAGAGACCCAGTACTTC.

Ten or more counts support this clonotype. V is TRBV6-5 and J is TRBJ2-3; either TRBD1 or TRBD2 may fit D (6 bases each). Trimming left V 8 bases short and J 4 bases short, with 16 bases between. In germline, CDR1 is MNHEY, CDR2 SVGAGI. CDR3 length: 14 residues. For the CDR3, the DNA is TGTGCCAGCGCGGGGCAGGGGTTAGCAGATACGCAGTATTTT. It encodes CASAGQGLADTQYF.

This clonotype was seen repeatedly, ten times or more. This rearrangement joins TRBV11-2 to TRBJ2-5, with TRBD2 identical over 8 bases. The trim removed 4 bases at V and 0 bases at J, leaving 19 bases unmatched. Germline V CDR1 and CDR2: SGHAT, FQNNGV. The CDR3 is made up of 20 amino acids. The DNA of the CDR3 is TGTGCCAGCAGCTCAGAAGCTCTAGCGGGTCGGGAACAGTACCAAGAGACCCAGTACTTC. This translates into CASSSEALAGREQYQETQYF.

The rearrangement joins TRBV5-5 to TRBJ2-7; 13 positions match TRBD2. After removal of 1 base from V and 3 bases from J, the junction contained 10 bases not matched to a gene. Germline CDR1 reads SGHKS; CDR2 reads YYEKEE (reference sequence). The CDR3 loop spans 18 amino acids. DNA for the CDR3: TGTGCCAGCAGCTTGAGGTCTATGGGACTAGCGGGACTCTACGAGCAGTACTTC. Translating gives CASSLRSMGLAGLYEQYF.

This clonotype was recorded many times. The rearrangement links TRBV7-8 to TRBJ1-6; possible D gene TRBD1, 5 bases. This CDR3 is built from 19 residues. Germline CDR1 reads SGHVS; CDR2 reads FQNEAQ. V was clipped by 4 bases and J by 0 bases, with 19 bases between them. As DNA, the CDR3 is TGTGCCAGCAGCTCGCCCCAGCCGGGACGTCCCTCCTATAATTCACCCCTCCACTTT. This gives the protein CASSSPQPGRPSYNSPLHF.

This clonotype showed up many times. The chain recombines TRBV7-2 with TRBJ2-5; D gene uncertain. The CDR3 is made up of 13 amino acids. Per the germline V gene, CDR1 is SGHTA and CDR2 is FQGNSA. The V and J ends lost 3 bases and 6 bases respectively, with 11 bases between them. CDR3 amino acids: CASSLRTGQTQYF. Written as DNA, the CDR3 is TGTGCCAGCAGCTTGCGGACCGGACAGACCCAGTACTTC.

CDR3 loop: CASSLSTGYTDTQYF. For the CDR3, the DNA is TGTGCCAGCAGCTTGTCCACGGGGTACACAGATACGCAGTATTTT. The rearrangement joins TRBV5-4 to TRBJ2-3, with a possible D match to TRBD2 (5 bases). Germline CDR1 SGHNT, CDR2 YYREEE (reference sequence). This CDR3 has 15 residues. Trimming took off 1 base at V and 2 bases at J, with 11 bases between the two ends. The full variable domain, with the rest looked up from reference TRBV5-4 and TRBJ2-3, is ETGVTQSPTHLIKTRGQQVTLRCSSQSGHNTVSWYQQALGQGPQFIFQYYREEENGRGNFPPRFSGLQFPNYSSELNVNALELDDSALYLCASSLSTGYTDTQYFGPGTRLTVL.

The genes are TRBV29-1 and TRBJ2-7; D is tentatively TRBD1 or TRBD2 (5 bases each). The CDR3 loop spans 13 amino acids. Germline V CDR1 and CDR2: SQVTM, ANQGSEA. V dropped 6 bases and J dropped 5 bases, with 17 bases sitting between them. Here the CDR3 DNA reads TGCAGCGTGGATGCCGGGACCCCGGACGAGCAGTACTTC. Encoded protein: CSVDAGTPDEQYF.

In DNA, the CDR3 is TGTGCCAGCAGTGCTAACTCTGGGGCCAACGTCCTGACTTTC. It translates to CASSANSGANVLTF. J is TRBJ2-6 and V is TRBV2; D not certain. CDR1 and CDR2 (germline): SNHLY, FYNNEI. V was clipped by 4 bases and J by 0 bases, with 4 bases between them. The CDR3 runs 14 residues.

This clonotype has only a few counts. CDR3 loop: CASSLGTGLYNEQFF. The DNA of the CDR3 is TGTGCCAGCAGCCTGGGGACAGGGCTTTACAATGAGCAGTTCTTC. V usage is TRBV2 and J usage is TRBJ2-1, with TRBD1 matching 9 bases. The CDR3 consists of 15 residues. In germline, CDR1 is SNHLY, CDR2 FYNNEI. The junction had 7 bases not matched to a gene; V was cut back by 6 bases and J by 4 bases.

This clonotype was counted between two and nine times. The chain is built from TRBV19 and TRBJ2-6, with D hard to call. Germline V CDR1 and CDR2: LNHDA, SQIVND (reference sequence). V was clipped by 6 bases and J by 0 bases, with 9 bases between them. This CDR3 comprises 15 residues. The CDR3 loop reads CASSRSSSGANVLTF. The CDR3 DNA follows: TGTGCCAGTAGCCGAAGTAGCTCTGGGGCCAACGTCCTGACTTTC.

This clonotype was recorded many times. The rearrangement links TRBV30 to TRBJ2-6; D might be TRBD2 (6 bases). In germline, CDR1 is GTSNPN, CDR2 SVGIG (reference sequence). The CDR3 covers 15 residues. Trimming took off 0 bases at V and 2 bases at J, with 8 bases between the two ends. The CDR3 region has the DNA TGTGCCTGGAGTGTTGGGGGGACTGGGGCCAACGTCCTGACTTTC. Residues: CAWSVGGTGANVLTF.

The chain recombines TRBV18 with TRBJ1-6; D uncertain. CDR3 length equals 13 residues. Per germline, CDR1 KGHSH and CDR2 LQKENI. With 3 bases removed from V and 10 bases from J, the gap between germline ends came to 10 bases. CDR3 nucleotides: TGTGCCAGCTCACCGTCGACGGACTCACCCCTCCACTTT. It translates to CASSPSTDSPLHF.

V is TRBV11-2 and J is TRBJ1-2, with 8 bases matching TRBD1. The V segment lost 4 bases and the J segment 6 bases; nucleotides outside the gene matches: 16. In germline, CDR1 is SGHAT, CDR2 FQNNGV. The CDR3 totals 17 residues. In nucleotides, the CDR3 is TGTGCCAGCAGCTCCGAAACCGCAGCGGACAGGGAAGATGGCTACACCTTC. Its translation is CASSSETAADREDGYTF.

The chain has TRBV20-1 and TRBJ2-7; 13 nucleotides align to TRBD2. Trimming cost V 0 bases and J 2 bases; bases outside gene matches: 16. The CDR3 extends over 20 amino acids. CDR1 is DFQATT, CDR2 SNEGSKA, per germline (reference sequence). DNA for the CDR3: TGCAGTGCTAGAGAACTAACCCGGACTAGCGGGAGTGCGGCGACCTACGAGCAGTACTTC. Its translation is CSARELTRTSGSAATYEQYF.